The 20 T cell receptor beta chains below all came from one sample that was sequenced in a study of T cells expressing NK-cell markers. TCRdb re-called the 5' RACE reads; one entry per CDR3 protein, DNA not given. The specimen's table records 350,000 to 400,000 distinct CDR3 sequences. What was sequenced was blood T cells: a sorted CD56 or NKG2C T cell subset, CD4+ or CD8+ T cells, or bulk PBMC T cells (not recorded which). These TCRs come from a woman between 45 and 65 years old in good health.

The rearrangement uses TRBV7-9 and TRBJ2-5; TCRdb names TRBD2, which stays unverified in the absence of DNA. Germline assignment: CDR1 SEHNR and CDR2 FQNEAQ (reference sequence). There are 17 residues in the CDR3. CDR3: CASRRGTSGTMGETQYF.

The rearrangement uses TRBV29-1 and TRBJ2-1. The CDR3 contains 12 residues. Germline CDR1 and CDR2: SQVTM and ANQGSEA. The CDR3 region is CSVEELIGEQFF.

The V call is TRBV20-1, the J call TRBJ1-1; TCRdb lists TRBD1, though no DNA is available to test this call. This CDR3 is 12 amino acids long. Germline V gene sequence: CDR1 DFQATT, CDR2 SNEGSKA (reference sequence). CDR3 protein: CSARATQGGAFF.

The V call is TRBV7-2, the J call TRBJ2-1; lacking DNA, the TRBD2 call made by TCRdb goes unchecked. The CDR3 is 16 amino acids. CDR1 and CDR2 (germline): SGHTA, FQGNSA. The CDR3 spells CASRSSRGPTLDEQFF.

This chain links TRBV2 with TRBJ2-1; TCRdb's D call of TRBD2 is untestable without DNA. The CDR3 is made up of 15 amino acids. In germline, CDR1 is SNHLY, CDR2 FYNNEI. The CDR3 loop reads CASSVSGRAFNEQFF.

The J gene is TRBJ1-4, the V gene TRBV7-9; the TRBD1 assignment by TCRdb is unverifiable without DNA. CDR1 and CDR2 from the germline V gene are SEHNR and FQNEAQ (reference sequence). CDR3 length: 13 amino acids. CDR3 residues: CASSIYAPEKLFF.

This chain connects TRBV11-3 to TRBJ2-2. Germline CDR1 is SGHNT and CDR2 is YENEEA. The CDR3 contains 15 residues. CDR3 in amino acids: CASSHGAIRAGELFF.

The chain recombines TRBV10-3 with TRBJ2-3; the TCRdb D gene call, TRBD2, has no DNA to confirm it. Germline lookup yields CDR1 ENHRY and CDR2 SYGVKD. The CDR3 consists of 17 residues. The CDR3 loop is CAISGGLAGSSTDTQYF.

The chain carries TRBV11-2 and TRBJ1-2; checking the TCRdb D call of TRBD1 is not possible without DNA. Germline-derived CDR1 and CDR2 are SGHAT and FQNNGV. CDR3 length: 15 amino acids. CDR3 sequence reads: CASSSPGQINYGYTF. The whole variable domain, filled in from reference TRBV11-2 and TRBJ1-2, reads EAGVAQSPRYKIIEKRQSVAFWCNPISGHATLYWYQQILGQGPKLLIQFQNNGVVDDSQLPKDRFSAERLKGVDSTLKIQPAKLEDSAVYLCASSSPGQINYGYTFGSGTRLTVV.

The chain has TRBV12-3 or TRBV12-4 and TRBJ1-2; the D call of TRBD1 rests on TCRdb alone, since no DNA is present to check it. The CDR3 is 14 residues long. This CDR3 is CASSWTGLNYGYTF.

The chain employs TRBV20-1 and TRBJ2-5; TCRdb names TRBD2, which stays unverified in the absence of DNA. The CDR3 is made up of 15 amino acids. CDR1 and CDR2 from the germline V gene are DFQATT and SNEGSKA (reference sequence). CDR3 amino acids: CSATTSGGTQETQYF.

The V and J genes are TRBV12-5 and TRBJ2-1. This CDR3 comprises 16 residues. Germline CDR1 and CDR2: LGHNT and FRNRAP. The CDR3 spells CASGLADEYPYNEQFF.

The V gene is TRBV14, the J gene TRBJ2-7; with no DNA, the TCRdb D assignment of TRBD1 cannot be verified. This CDR3 is 13 amino acids long. Germline CDR1 is SGHDN and CDR2 is FVKESK. This CDR3 reads CASSQGPTIEQYF.

This CDR3 is CASSAEDTSTDTQYF. J is TRBJ2-3 and V is TRBV5-1. This CDR3 comprises 15 residues. CDR1 SGHRS and CDR2 YFSETQ come from the germline V gene.

This rearrangement joins TRBV20-1 to TRBJ2-3; TCRdb gives TRBD2 as the D gene, but with no DNA this cannot be confirmed. Germline CDR1 reads DFQATT; CDR2 reads SNEGSKA (reference sequence). The CDR3 spans 14 residues. CDR3 loop: CSASSVTGTDTQYF.

This rearrangement joins TRBV29-1 to TRBJ2-3; with no DNA, the TCRdb D assignment of TRBD1 cannot be verified. Germline CDR1 SQVTM, CDR2 ANQGSEA. The CDR3 covers 14 residues. The chain's CDR3 is CSARQGTYTDTQYF.

The rearrangement links TRBV19 to TRBJ1-5; the TCRdb call, TRBD1, lacks DNA for checking. CDR1 and CDR2 (germline): LNHDA, SQIVND (reference sequence). The CDR3 spans 15 residues. The CDR3 is CASSMSPQGNQPQHF.

The chain recombines TRBV25-1 with TRBJ2-5. The CDR3 runs 15 residues. CDR1 and CDR2 from the germline V gene are MGHDK and SYGVNS. CDR3 sequence reads: CASSELNSYQETQYF.

The rearrangement links TRBV15 to TRBJ2-3. This CDR3 comprises 13 residues. Germline loops: CDR1 LNHNV, CDR2 YYDKDF (reference sequence). This chain's CDR3 is CATSRGDVNTQYF.

This sequence joins TRBV7-6 and TRBJ2-5; the D gene TCRdb calls, TRBD2, cannot be checked with no DNA. Looked up from germline, CDR1 is SGHVS and CDR2 is FNYEAQ. The CDR3 sequence is 17 residues long. The CDR3 sequence: CASSSVGLGVATETQYF. The full variable domain, completed using reference TRBV7-6 and TRBJ2-5, is GAGVSQSPRYKVTKRGQDVALRCDPISGHVSLYWYRQALGQGPEFLTYFNYEAQQDKSGLPNDRFSAERPEGSISTLTIQRTEQRDSAMYRCASSSVGLGVATETQYFGPGTRLLVL.